This entry lists 24 T cell receptor beta chains sequenced from one sample in a study of cytomegalovirus exposure and HLA in healthy donors. Libraries were prepared by immunoSEQ multiplex PCR; TCRdb keeps only in-frame clonotypes and omits some of them. The sample has about 160,000 clones; approximately 96% are singletons. Sequenced input: PBMCs. The receptor source for this set is a woman aged 18-35 years in good health and CMV-seronegative.

This clone has more than one count but fewer than ten. The gene calls are TRBV6-4 and TRBJ2-3, with 8 bases that match TRBD2. V trimming: 5 bases; J trimming: 5 bases; junction bases outside the gene matches: 3. This CDR3 is built from 13 residues. Germline V lookup: CDR1 MRHNA, CDR2 SNTAGT. The CDR3 DNA follows: TGTGCCAGCAGTACTAGCGGAGAAGATACGCAGTATTTT. Encoded protein: CASSTSGEDTQYF.

This chain uses TRBV30 with TRBJ1-4; D is ambiguous. V was trimmed by 1 base and J by 0 bases, leaving 18 bases between them. This CDR3 region has 18 residues. Germline assignment: CDR1 GTSNPN and CDR2 SVGIG (reference sequence). The CDR3 reads CAWSETFIPSATNEKLFF. CDR3 coding DNA: TGTGCCTGGAGTGAGACGTTTATCCCTAGCGCAACTAATGAAAAACTGTTTTTT. Combining the CDR3 with reference TRBV30 and TRBJ1-4 gives the whole variable domain SQTIHQWPATLVQPVGSPLSLECTVEGTSNPNLYWYRQAAGRGLQLLFYSVGIGQISSEVPQNLSASRPQDRQFILSSKKLLLSDSGFYLCAWSETFIPSATNEKLFFGSGTQLSVL.

The chain joins TRBV6-1 to TRBJ1-2, with 8 bases that match TRBD1. V shed 6 bases, J shed 8 bases, and the junction held 8 bases outside the gene matches. This CDR3 contains 13 residues. Germline-derived CDR1 and CDR2 are MNHNS and SASEGT. CDR3: CASSAGTGLGYTF. The CDR3 DNA sequence: TGTGCCAGCAGCGCCGGGACAGGTTTAGGCTACACCTTC.

This clone came up once. The rearrangement uses TRBV2 and TRBJ2-2; TRBD2 matches 12 bases. The length of the CDR3 is 15 residues. Germline V gene data show CDR1 as SNHLY and CDR2 as FYNNEI. Losses at the gene ends were 6 bases for V and 2 bases for J; bases not matched to a gene: 1. CDR3 DNA sequence: TGTGCCAGCAGGACTAGCGGGGGTAACACCGGGGAGCTGTTTTTT. This codes for CASRTSGGNTGELFF.

This chain links TRBV6-5 with TRBJ1-1, with a weak D call TRBD1 (6 bases). V was clipped by 1 base and J by 5 bases, with 17 bases between them. The germline V gene encodes CDR1 MNHEY and CDR2 SVGAGI. CDR3 length: 16 residues. CDR3: CASSYWRGASGTEAFF. The CDR3 nucleotides are TGTGCCAGCAGTTACTGGCGGGGGGCATCGGGGACTGAAGCTTTCTTT.

The V and J genes are TRBV11-2 and TRBJ1-2, with D tentatively TRBD1 (5 bases). Germline CDR1 reads SGHAT; CDR2 reads FQNNGV. V was trimmed by 5 bases and J by 4 bases, leaving 14 bases between them. This CDR3 is 14 amino acids long. CDR3 protein: CASSPFGGTYGYTF. CDR3 bases: TGTGCCAGCAGCCCTTTTGGGGGGACCTATGGCTACACCTTC.

The CDR3 DNA sequence: TGTGCCAGCAGCCCAAATTCTGGACTAGCGGTTTACGAGCAGTACTTC. Translating gives CASSPNSGLAVYEQYF. The chain is built from TRBV11-2 and TRBJ2-7, with 10 bases that match TRBD2. The ends lost 5 bases at V and 4 bases at J; junction bases unmatched: 11. Germline assignment: CDR1 SGHAT and CDR2 FQNNGV. The CDR3 runs to 16 residues.

The rearrangement uses TRBV5-8 and TRBJ1-4; weak D call: TRBD1 (5 bases). The CDR3 contains 13 residues. Germline CDR1 SGHTS, CDR2 YDEGEE. The V end was cut by 8 bases, the J end by 9 bases, with 17 bases between. The CDR3 bases are TGTGCCAGTGGAGGGCGGGGGAGCAAAAAACTGTTTTTT. Amino acids: CASGGRGSKKLFF.

The V gene is TRBV2, the J gene TRBJ2-3; TRBD2 is a possible D gene (5 bases). The CDR3 has 12 amino acids. The germline V gene has CDR1 SNHLY and CDR2 FYNNEI. Trimming took 4 bases from V and 6 from J, leaving 8 bases between them. The CDR3 DNA sequence: TGTGCCAGCAGTGTTTTAGCGGATACGCAGTATTTT. Protein sequence: CASSVLADTQYF.

The rearrangement joins TRBV5-1 to TRBJ2-7; D not resolved. Trimming cost V 4 bases and J 0 bases, with 14 bases left between them. CDR1 is SGHRS and CDR2 is YFSETQ in the germline V gene. CDR3 length: 15 residues. In nucleotides, the CDR3 is TGCGCCAGCAGCCTCGCATACTCTAGCTCCTACGAGCAGTACTTC. Amino acid sequence: CASSLAYSSSYEQYF.

This clone was counted a single time. The chain is built from TRBV6-6 and TRBJ2-1, with D possibly matching TRBD2 (6 bases). This CDR3 comprises 16 residues. V was pared by 6 bases and J by 0 bases, with 15 bases between. Germline V gene sequence: CDR1 MNHNY, CDR2 SVGAGI (reference sequence). The CDR3 DNA reads as TGTGCCAGCAGAGAACGGGACTCCCGCTCCTACAATGAGCAGTTCTTC. Its protein is CASRERDSRSYNEQFF.

V is TRBV23-1 and J is TRBJ2-7, with TRBD1 matching 8 bases. TRBV23-1 is flagged as an ORF with uncertain function. The CDR3 extends over 23 amino acids. The V segment lost 0 bases and the J segment 5 bases; nucleotides outside the gene matches: 30. The CDR3 protein is CASSQSGQELKTRRIFETHEQYF. In nucleotides, the CDR3 is TGCGCCAGCAGTCAATCGGGACAGGAACTAAAAACAAGGAGAATTTTTGAAACACACGAGCAGTACTTC.

J is TRBJ1-1 and V is TRBV10-3; D may be TRBD1 (5 bases). CDR1 and CDR2 from the germline V gene are ENHRY and SYGVKD. Trimming cost V 8 bases and J 1 base, with 5 bases left between them. The CDR3 has 11 amino acids. CDR3: CAIGQNTEAFF. DNA of the CDR3: TGTGCCATCGGACAGAACACTGAAGCTTTCTTT.

This rearrangement joins TRBV19 to TRBJ1-6; 9 positions agree with TRBD1. This CDR3 is 19 amino acids long. CDR1 and CDR2 from the germline V gene are LNHDA and SQIVND (reference sequence). With 3 bases clipped from V and 14 bases from J, the junction kept 23 bases outside the gene matches. The CDR3 bases are TGTGCCAGTAGTATGACCGGGCCTACTGGACAGGGGAGCTCTAAGTCCCTCCACTTT. Amino acid sequence: CASSMTGPTGQGSSKSLHF.

The CDR3 here is CASSERGYNEQFF. The CDR3 DNA is TGTGCCAGCAGTGAAAGAGGGTACAATGAGCAGTTCTTC. The chain couples TRBV2 to TRBJ2-1; D is perhaps TRBD2 (5 bases). The CDR3 length is 13 residues. The ends were cut back, 2 bases at V and 4 bases at J, with 6 bases in the middle. Germline CDR1 reads SNHLY; CDR2 reads FYNNEI.

The V call is TRBV19, the J call TRBJ1-1; no definite D call. V lost 5 bases to trimming and J lost 4 bases, with 11 bases between them. CDR1 LNHDA and CDR2 SQIVND come from the germline V gene (reference sequence). The CDR3 consists of 13 residues. CDR3 nucleotide sequence: TGTGCCAGTAGTCCCCTTAGCGGCACTGAAGCTTTCTTT. Amino acid sequence: CASSPLSGTEAFF.

The genes are TRBV7-3 and TRBJ2-2; no reliable D call. The CDR3 has 14 residues. The ends were cut back, 2 bases at V and 2 bases at J, with 6 bases in the middle. Per germline, CDR1 SGHTA and CDR2 FQGTGA. The DNA for the CDR3 is TGTGCCAGCAGCTTACTCGTTAACACCGGGGAGCTGTTTTTT. This translates into CASSLLVNTGELFF.

The V and J genes are TRBV7-9 and TRBJ2-3; possible D gene TRBD1, 6 bases. The V end lost 4 bases, the J end lost 0 bases, and 11 bases lay between the germline ends. Germline CDR1 and CDR2: SEHNR and FQNEAQ (reference sequence). This CDR3 comprises 15 residues. CDR3 loop: CASSSPQGSTDTQYF. CDR3 sequence (DNA): TGTGCCAGCAGCTCACCCCAGGGGAGCACAGATACGCAGTATTTT.

The rearrangement joins TRBV19 to TRBJ2-7; perhaps TRBD1 as D (6 bases). The germline gives CDR1 LNHDA, CDR2 SQIVND (reference sequence). V was cut by 5 bases and J by 6 bases, with 23 bases left in between. This CDR3 is 16 amino acids long. Here the CDR3 reads CASSYGTSGRVSEQYF. CDR3 bases: TGTGCCAGTAGTTACGGGACATCCGGGCGGGTAAGCGAGCAGTACTTC.

The sample holds one count of this clone. This chain uses TRBV19 with TRBJ1-2, with TRBD1 identical over 7 bases. CDR1 is LNHDA, CDR2 SQIVND, per germline (reference sequence). V gave up 9 bases and J gave up 3 bases; unmatched junction bases: 7. The CDR3 consists of 13 residues. The CDR3 sequence: CASRRQGDYGYTF. The CDR3 nucleotides are TGTGCCAGCAGGCGACAGGGTGACTATGGCTACACCTTC.

V gene TRBV5-1 combines with J gene TRBJ1-2, with D possibly matching TRBD1 (6 bases). This CDR3 has 18 residues. Germline V lookup: CDR1 SGHRS, CDR2 YFSETQ. Between the trimmed V and J ends, which lost 0 bases and 6 bases, there was a span of 24 bases. The CDR3 DNA is TGCGCCAGCAGCTTGGATCGTGGCAGGGGAAGATCTGCGGATGGCTACACCTTC. Translation gives CASSLDRGRGRSADGYTF.

A single count supports this clone. The chain has TRBV19 and TRBJ2-1; 13 bases match TRBD2. The CDR3 length is 17 residues. The germline V gene encodes CDR1 LNHDA and CDR2 SQIVND (reference sequence). V shed 2 bases and J 3 bases; nucleotides not matched to a gene: 4. The CDR3 nucleotides are TGTGCCAGTAGTATAACTAGCGGGGGGGCTGTCTACAATGAGCAGTTCTTC. It encodes CASSITSGGAVYNEQFF. Full variable domain (missing parts from reference TRBV19 and TRBJ2-1): DGGITQSPKYLFRKEGQNVTLSCEQNLNHDAMYWYRQDPGQGLRLIYYSQIVNDFQKGDIAEGYSVSREKKESFPLTVTSAQKNPTAFYLCASSITSGGAVYNEQFFGPGTRLTVL.

In the case of this clone: Other nucleotide sequences from this sample produce the same CDR3. The chain joins TRBV27 to TRBJ1-2; no clear D. The germline V and J ends were trimmed by 3 bases and 2 bases, with 7 bases remaining between them. This CDR3 comprises 13 residues. Germline CDR1 MNHEY, CDR2 SMNVEV (reference sequence). For the CDR3, the DNA is TGTGCCAGCAGTTTCCGAGGAAACTATGGCTACACCTTC. Protein sequence: CASSFRGNYGYTF.

V gene TRBV5-4 combines with J gene TRBJ2-1; tentatively, D is TRBD1 (6 bases). The CDR3 is 16 residues long. The V end was cut by 3 bases, the J end by 0 bases, with 13 bases between. Germline-derived CDR1 and CDR2 are SGHNT and YYREEE (reference sequence). The CDR3 sequence is CASSSNRVGSYNEQFF. The CDR3 nucleotides are TGTGCCAGCAGCTCGAACAGGGTGGGCTCCTACAATGAGCAGTTCTTC.